This entry describes one T cell receptor beta chain. Per the study methods: For nucleated cells, counts were estimated from reference gene primer amplification. Only in-frame clones appear in the TCRdb table, and some are missing; sequencing was by immunoSEQ multiplex PCR. The V and J calls and the clone size are those of that table, but D and trimming were determined from the DNA. The table shows roughly 200,000 clones, with around four fifths occurring only once. The sample is drawn from a study of blood T cell repertoires in COVID-19. Background on the study: Samples taken during acute and convalescent COVID-19 were collected in the United States, Italy and Spain. T cells, B-cell-depleted T cells, or PBMCs supplied cDNA or gDNA.

V lost 3 bases, J lost 5 bases, and 3 bases stayed unmatched. The germline V gene has CDR1 SQVTM and CDR2 ANQGSEA. This CDR3 is built from 13 residues. The chain links TRBV29-1 to TRBJ1-5, with 8 bases lining up with TRBD1. This TCR derives from a man between 40 and 49 years old with active or convalescent COVID-19. The material sequenced was peripheral blood. The CDR3, as DNA: TGCAGCGTTGAGACAGGGGCGGATCAGCCCCAGCATTTT. This translates into CSVETGADQPQHF.